This is a list of T cell receptor beta chains from one sample in a study of cytomegalovirus exposure and HLA in healthy donors. The method was immunoSEQ multiplex PCR; TCRdb's version includes in-frame clones alone and lacks a portion of them. The sample holds around 100,000 clones, 60% to 80% seen once. Sequenced: PBMCs. The receptor set was obtained from a man aged 18 to 29 in good health and CMV-seropositive. Both conserved end residues are part of each CDR3. D genes are given only for firm matches. Clone size, where shown, is once, few, many, or a class for clones that have expanded.

-	-	TRBV19	TRBJ1-2	15	TGTGCCAGTAGTACGGGACTCCTTGATGGGTATGGCTACACCTTC	CASSTGLLDGYGYTF
TRBD1	-	TRBV10-2	TRBJ2-7	17	TGCGCCAGCTGGGCTCCGACACCGGGACAGGGGGCTTACGAGCAGTACTTC	CASWAPTPGQGAYEQYF
-	-	TRBV15	TRBJ1-4	17	TGTGCCACCAGTCTCGGGGCGGCAGGCGGGGGTAATGAAAAACTGTTTTTT	CATSLGAAGGGNEKLFF
-	few	TRBV6-5	TRBJ1-5	14	TGTGCCAGCAGCAAACAGGGCAACGGTCAGCCCCAGCATTTT	CASSKQGNGQPQHF
TRBD1	-	TRBV5-1	TRBJ1-1	15	TGCGCCAGCAGACACAGCCGGGACAGGGACACTGAAGCTTTCTTT	CASRHSRDRDTEAFF
-	-	TRBV7-3	TRBJ1-4	16	TGTGCCAGCAGCGCCGGGATAGGAGGGGATAATGAAAAACTGTTTTTT	CASSAGIGGDNEKLFF
TRBD1	few	TRBV5-4	TRBJ1-4	16	TGTGCCAGCAGCCAGAGACAGGGTCGGACTAATGAAAAACTGTTTTTT	CASSQRQGRTNEKLFF
-	few	TRBV4-1	TRBJ1-5	18	TGCGCCAGCAGCTCTATAGCGGGAGGGGGATATAGCAATCAGCCCCAGCATTTT	CASSSIAGGGYSNQPQHF
-	-	TRBV2	TRBJ1-5	14	TGTGCCAGCAGTGACAGGGGAGGGGGACAGCCCCAGCATTTT	CASSDRGGGQPQHF
-	-	TRBV18	TRBJ1-1	15	TGTGCCAGCTCACCGCGGACAGAAATCACATCTGAAGCTTTCTTT	CASSPRTEITSEAFF
TRBD2	-	TRBV5-1	TRBJ2-2	16	TGCGCCAGCAGCCTTGGACTAGCGGGGGAATACGGGGAGCTGTTTTTT	CASSLGLAGEYGELFF
-	-	TRBV14	TRBJ2-3	18	TGTGCCAGCAGCCAAGATCTTGGTACAGGTGGCGGCACAGATACGCAGTATTTT	CASSQDLGTGGGTDTQYF
TRBD1	few	TRBV27	TRBJ2-1	18	TGTGCCAGCAGTTTAAAGGGGGCAGCGATTGGGAATCACAATGAGCAGTTCTTC	CASSLKGAAIGNHNEQFF
-	-	TRBV5-6	TRBJ2-7	13	TGTGCCAGCAGCTTGGGACTGGGCTACGAGCAGTACTTC	CASSLGLGYEQYF
-	-	TRBV6-4	TRBJ1-5	13	TGTGCCAGCAGTGTCCAGGGAGGGCAGCCCCAGCATTTT	CASSVQGGQPQHF
-	-	TRBV6-4	TRBJ1-2	13	TGTGCCAGCAGTGACGCCAGGCACTATGGCTACACCTTC	CASSDARHYGYTF
TRBD2	-	TRBV29-1	TRBJ2-3	17	TGCAGCGTTCACACATTTATAGCGGGTGAACGCACAGATACGCAGTATTTT	CSVHTFIAGERTDTQYF
-	-	TRBV7-3	TRBJ2-3	15	TGTGCCAGCAGCTTAGAGGTCCAGACCACAGATACGCAGTATTTT	CASSLEVQTTDTQYF
TRBD2	-	TRBV6-1	TRBJ2-7	15	TGTGCCAGCAGTTCCGGGACTAGCTTCTCCTACGAGCAGTACTTC	CASSSGTSFSYEQYF
-	-	TRBV28	TRBJ2-3	15	TGTGCCAGCAGTTTAATGAGCAGCGACACAGATACGCAGTATTTT	CASSLMSSDTDTQYF
-	-	TRBV7-3	TRBJ2-2	15	TGTGCCAGCAGCTTAGGGACTAGGGGGCCCGGGGAGCTGTTTTTT	CASSLGTRGPGELFF
-	-	TRBV18	TRBJ2-2	15	TGTGCCAGCTCACCACCAGGGCCGGGAGCCGGGGAGCTGTTTTTT	CASSPPGPGAGELFF
TRBD2	-	TRBV29-1	TRBJ2-1	17	TGCAGCGTTGAGGGGACTAGCGGGGGGAGCTCCTACAATGAGCAGTTCTTC	CSVEGTSGGSSYNEQFF
TRBD1	-	TRBV27	TRBJ2-7	16	TGTGCCAGCAGTTCGGACAGGGGGCGCGGGGCCTACGAGCAGTACTTC	CASSSDRGRGAYEQYF
-	many	TRBV2	TRBJ2-5	15	TGTGCCAGCAAATCTTTAACAGGCCCCCAAGAGACCCAGTACTTC	CASKSLTGPQETQYF
-	-	TRBV2	TRBJ1-2	13	TGTGCCAGCAGCCCCACAGTTAACTATGGCTACACCTTC	CASSPTVNYGYTF
-	-	TRBV6-5	TRBJ1-2	12	TGTGCCAGCAGGCAGGGGTGGGATGGCTACACCTTC	CASRQGWDGYTF
-	-	TRBV4-2	TRBJ2-2	16	TGTGCCAGCAGCCCGGCCGGTGGGGCCGTCGCCGGGGAGCTGTTTTTT	CASSPAGGAVAGELFF
TRBD1	few	TRBV6-8	TRBJ2-7	15	TGTGCCAGCAGTTTCCTGACAGGGCCCTCCTACGAGCAGTACTTC	CASSFLTGPSYEQYF
-	-	TRBV19	TRBJ2-2	15	TGTGCCAGTAGTCGACGGTCAGGGGACACCGGGGAGCTGTTTTTT	CASSRRSGDTGELFF
-	-	TRBV2	TRBJ1-1	15	TGTGCCAGCAGTTTTCAAGGGGCGATGAACACTGAAGCTTTCTTT	CASSFQGAMNTEAFF
-	-	TRBV29-1	TRBJ2-5	14	TGCAGCGTTCCTGGGCAGGGGGGCGCAGAGACCCAGTACTTC	CSVPGQGGAETQYF
TRBD2	-	TRBV30	TRBJ2-1	15	TGTGCCTGGAGTGTAAGGCGGGGGGGTGGTAGGGAGCAGTTCTTC	CAWSVRRGGGREQFF
-	-	TRBV19	TRBJ2-2	14	TGTGCCAGTAGTTCCTGGACGGGGACCGGGGAGCTGTTTTTT	CASSSWTGTGELFF
TRBD2	-	TRBV7-9	TRBJ2-1	15	TGTGCCAGCAGCGCATTAGCGGGGGCCGCCAATGAGCAGTTCTTC	CASSALAGAANEQFF
-	-	TRBV28	TRBJ1-5	12	TGTGCCACGTCTTATAGCAATCAGCCCCAGCATTTT	CATSYSNQPQHF
TRBD1	-	TRBV15	TRBJ1-2	15	TGTGCCACCAGCAGGGAGACAGGGGGATACTATGGCTACACCTTC	CATSRETGGYYGYTF
-	-	TRBV11-2	TRBJ1-1	12	TGTGCCAGCAGCCCCCGGTTCGGGGAAGCTTTCTTT	CASSPRFGEAFF
-	-	TRBV2	TRBJ1-1	15	TGTGCCAGCAGTGCGGAGGGGCCTAGGTCGGGTGAAGCTTTCTTT	CASSAEGPRSGEAFF
-	-	TRBV6-5	TRBJ1-2	15	TGTGCCAGCAGAAACCAGGGCTCCCATAACTATGGCTACACCTTC	CASRNQGSHNYGYTF